The clone carrying this T cell receptor beta chain was seen a single time. Assay used: immunoSEQ multiplex PCR; TCRdb lists only in-frame clones, some missing. The sample carries tens of thousands of clones, roughly 80% recorded once. This CDR3 comprises 15 residues. The V gene's germline CDR1 is ENHRY and CDR2 SYGVKD. V shed 5 bases, J shed 7 bases, and the junction held 8 bases outside the gene matches. The data originate from a study of PD-L1 blockade in urothelial cancer. Across the study: About 85% of the roughly 30 patients were males with bladder-origin urothelial cancer. Blood was evaluated 3 weeks (second dose) and 6 weeks after therapy began.

The patients' disease, urothelial carcinoma, was locally advanced or metastatic. This TCR derives from a man between 65 and 85 years old with urothelial cancer. Source: PBMCs, taken around atezolizumab (anti-PD-L1) treatment. This chain uses TRBV10-3 with TRBJ1-6; 7 positions match TRBD1. CDR3 nucleotide sequence: TGTGCCATCAGTCCCGCGGCAGGGGGGAATTCACCCCTCCACTTT. Translating gives CAISPAAGGNSPLHF.